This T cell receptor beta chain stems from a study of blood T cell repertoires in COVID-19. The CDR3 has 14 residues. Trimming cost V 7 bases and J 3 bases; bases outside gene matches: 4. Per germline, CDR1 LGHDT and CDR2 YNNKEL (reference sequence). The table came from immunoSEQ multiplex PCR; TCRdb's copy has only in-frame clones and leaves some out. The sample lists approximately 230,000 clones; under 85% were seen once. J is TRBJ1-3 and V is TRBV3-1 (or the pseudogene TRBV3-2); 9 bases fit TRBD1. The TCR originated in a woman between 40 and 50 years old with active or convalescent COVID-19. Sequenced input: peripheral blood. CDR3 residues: CASIGTGYGNTIYF. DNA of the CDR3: TGTGCCAGCATCGGGACAGGGTATGGAAACACCATATATTTT.